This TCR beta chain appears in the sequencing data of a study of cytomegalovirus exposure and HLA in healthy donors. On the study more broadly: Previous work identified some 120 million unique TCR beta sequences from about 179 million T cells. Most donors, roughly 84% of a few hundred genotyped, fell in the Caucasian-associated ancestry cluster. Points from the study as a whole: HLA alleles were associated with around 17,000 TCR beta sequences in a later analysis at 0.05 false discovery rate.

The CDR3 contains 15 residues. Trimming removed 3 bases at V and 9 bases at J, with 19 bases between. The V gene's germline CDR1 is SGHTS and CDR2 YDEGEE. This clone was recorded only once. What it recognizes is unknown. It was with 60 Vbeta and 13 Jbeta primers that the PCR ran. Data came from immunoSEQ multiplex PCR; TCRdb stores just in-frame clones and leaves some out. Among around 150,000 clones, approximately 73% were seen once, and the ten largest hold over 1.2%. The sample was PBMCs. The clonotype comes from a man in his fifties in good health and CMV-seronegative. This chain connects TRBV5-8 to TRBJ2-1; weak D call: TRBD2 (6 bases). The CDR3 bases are TGTGCCAGCAGCTCGGGAGCCACCTTAAATACTGAGCAGTTCTTC. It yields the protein CASSSGATLNTEQFF.